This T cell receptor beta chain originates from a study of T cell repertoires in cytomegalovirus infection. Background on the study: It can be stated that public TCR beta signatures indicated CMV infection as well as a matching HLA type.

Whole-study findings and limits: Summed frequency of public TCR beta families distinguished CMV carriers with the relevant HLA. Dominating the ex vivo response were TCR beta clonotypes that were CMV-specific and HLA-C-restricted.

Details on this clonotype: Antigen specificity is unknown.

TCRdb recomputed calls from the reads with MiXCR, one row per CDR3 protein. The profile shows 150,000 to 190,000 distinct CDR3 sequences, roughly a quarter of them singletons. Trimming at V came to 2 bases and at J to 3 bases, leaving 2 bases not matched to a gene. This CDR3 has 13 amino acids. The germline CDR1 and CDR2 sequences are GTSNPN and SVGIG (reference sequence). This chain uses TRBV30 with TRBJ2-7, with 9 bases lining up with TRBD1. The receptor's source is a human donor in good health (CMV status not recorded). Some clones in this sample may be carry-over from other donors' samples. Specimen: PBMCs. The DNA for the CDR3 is TGTGCCTGGAGTTTGGACAGGGGCTACGAGCAGTACTTC. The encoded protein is CAWSLDRGYEQYF.